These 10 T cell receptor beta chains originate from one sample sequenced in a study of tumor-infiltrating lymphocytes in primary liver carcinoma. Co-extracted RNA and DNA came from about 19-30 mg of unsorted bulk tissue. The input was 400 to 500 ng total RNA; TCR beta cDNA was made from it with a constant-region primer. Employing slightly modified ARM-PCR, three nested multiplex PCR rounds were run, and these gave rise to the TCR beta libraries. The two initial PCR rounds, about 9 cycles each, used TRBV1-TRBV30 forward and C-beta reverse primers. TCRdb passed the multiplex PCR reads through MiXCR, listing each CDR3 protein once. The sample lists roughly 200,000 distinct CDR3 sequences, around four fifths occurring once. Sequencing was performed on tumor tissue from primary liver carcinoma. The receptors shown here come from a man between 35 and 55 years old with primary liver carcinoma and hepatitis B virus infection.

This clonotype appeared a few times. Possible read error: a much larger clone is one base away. The chain's CDR3 is CSVMRGSYNEQFF. The CDR3 DNA follows: TGCAGCGTTATGCGAGGCAGCTACAATGAGCAGTTCTTC. The rearrangement joins TRBV29-1 to TRBJ2-1; the D is unclear. The CDR3 loop spans 13 amino acids. V was cut by 5 bases and J by 3 bases, with 11 bases left in between. Germline-derived CDR1 and CDR2 are SQVTM and ANQGSEA.

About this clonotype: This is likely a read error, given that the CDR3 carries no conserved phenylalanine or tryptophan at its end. As DNA, the CDR3 is TGTGTCAGTCAACCAGGGACAGGGGGCGATATGGAGAGTTCACCCCTCCACCTT. Protein product: CVSQPGTGGDMESSPLHL. V gene TRBV28 combines with J gene TRBJ1-6, with 12 positions matching TRBD1. Germline V gene data show CDR1 as MDHEN and CDR2 as SYDVKM. The CDR3 loop spans 18 amino acids.

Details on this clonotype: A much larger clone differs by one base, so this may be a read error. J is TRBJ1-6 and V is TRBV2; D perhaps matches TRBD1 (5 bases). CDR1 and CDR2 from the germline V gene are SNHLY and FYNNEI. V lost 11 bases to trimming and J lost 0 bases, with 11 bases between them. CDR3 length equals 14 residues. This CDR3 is CAGGADSYNSPLHF. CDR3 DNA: TGTGCCGGCGGGGCAGACTCCTATAATTCACCCCTCCACTTT.

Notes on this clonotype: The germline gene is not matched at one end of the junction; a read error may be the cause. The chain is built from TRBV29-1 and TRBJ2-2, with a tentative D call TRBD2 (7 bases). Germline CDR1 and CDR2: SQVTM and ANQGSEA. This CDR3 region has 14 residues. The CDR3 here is CNVKGGANTGELFF. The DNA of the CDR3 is TGCAACGTTAAGGGGGGGGCGAACACCGGGGAGCTGTTTTTT.

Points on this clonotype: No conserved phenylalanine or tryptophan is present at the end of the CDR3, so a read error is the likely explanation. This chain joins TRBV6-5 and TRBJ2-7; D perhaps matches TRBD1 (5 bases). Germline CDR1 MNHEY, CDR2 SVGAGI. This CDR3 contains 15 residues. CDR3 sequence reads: CASNYSRPGTYEQYI. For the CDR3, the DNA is TGCGCCAGCAATTACTCACGCCCAGGGACCTACGAGCAGTACATC.

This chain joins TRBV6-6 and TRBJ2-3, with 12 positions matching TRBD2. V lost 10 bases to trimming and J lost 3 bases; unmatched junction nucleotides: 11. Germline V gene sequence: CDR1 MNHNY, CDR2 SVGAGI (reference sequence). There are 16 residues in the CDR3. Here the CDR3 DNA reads TGTGCCACCCGACTAGCGGGAGATCCCCATACAGATACGCAGTATTTT. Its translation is CATRLAGDPHTDTQYF.

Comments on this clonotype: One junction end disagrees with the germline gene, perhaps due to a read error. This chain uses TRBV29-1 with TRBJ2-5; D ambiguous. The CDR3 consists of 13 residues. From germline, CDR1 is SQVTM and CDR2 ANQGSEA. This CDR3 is CSIEIPQQETQYF. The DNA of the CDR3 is TGCAGCATTGAAATCCCCCAACAAGAGACTCAGTACTTC. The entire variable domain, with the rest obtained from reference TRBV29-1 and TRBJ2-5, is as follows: SAVISQKPSRDICQRGTSLTIQCQVDSQVTMMFWYRQQPGQSLTLIATANQGSEATYESGFVIDKFPISRPNLTFSTLTVSNMSPEDSSIYLCSIEIPQQETQYFGPGTRLLVL.

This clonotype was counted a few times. In DNA form, the CDR3 reads TGTGCCATCAGGGGTACAGGGGGCTTCGGGCAGACCCAGTACTTC. Translation: CAIRGTGGFGQTQYF. J is TRBJ2-5 and V is TRBV6-6; 9 nucleotides align to TRBD1. The CDR3 is made up of 15 amino acids. With V trimmed by 10 bases and J by 6 bases, 15 bases remained unmatched. CDR1 and CDR2 (germline): MNHNY, SVGAGI (reference sequence).

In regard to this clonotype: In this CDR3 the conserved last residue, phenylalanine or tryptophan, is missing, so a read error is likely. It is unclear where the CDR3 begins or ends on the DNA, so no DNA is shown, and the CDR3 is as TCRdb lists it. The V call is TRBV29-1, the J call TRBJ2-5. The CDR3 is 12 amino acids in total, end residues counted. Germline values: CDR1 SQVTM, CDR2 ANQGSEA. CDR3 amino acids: CSGMYSGETQNL.

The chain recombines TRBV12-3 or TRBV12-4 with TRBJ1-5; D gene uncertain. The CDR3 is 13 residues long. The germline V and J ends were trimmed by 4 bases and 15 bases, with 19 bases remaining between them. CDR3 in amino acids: CASSYSLNQSRHF. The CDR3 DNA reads TGTGCCAGCAGTTATTCCCTCAATCAGTCCCGGCATTTT.